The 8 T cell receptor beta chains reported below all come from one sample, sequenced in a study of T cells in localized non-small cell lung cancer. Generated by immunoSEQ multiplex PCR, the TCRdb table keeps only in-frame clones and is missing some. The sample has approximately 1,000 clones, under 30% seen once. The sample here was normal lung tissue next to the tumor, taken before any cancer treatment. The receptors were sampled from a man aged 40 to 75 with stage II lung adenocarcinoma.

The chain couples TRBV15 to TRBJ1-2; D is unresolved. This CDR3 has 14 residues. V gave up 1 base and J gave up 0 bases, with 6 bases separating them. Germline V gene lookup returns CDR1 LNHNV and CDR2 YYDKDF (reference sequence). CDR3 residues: CATSRVGTNYGYTF. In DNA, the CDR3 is TGTGCCACCAGCAGAGTCGGGACTAACTATGGCTACACCTTC.

CDR3 in amino acids: CASSLESTGSADTQYF. CDR3 nucleotides: TGTGCCAGCAGCTTAGAATCGACAGGGAGTGCAGATACGCAGTATTTT. The J gene is TRBJ2-3, the V gene TRBV11-3; 7 bases fit TRBD1. With V trimmed by 0 bases and J by 4 bases, 7 bases remained unmatched. CDR1 is SGHNT, CDR2 YENEEA, per germline. This CDR3 is 16 amino acids long.

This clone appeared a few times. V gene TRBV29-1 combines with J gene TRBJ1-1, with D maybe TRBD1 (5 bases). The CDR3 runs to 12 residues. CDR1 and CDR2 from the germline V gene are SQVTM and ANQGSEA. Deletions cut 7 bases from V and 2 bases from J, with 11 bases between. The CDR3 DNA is TGCAGCGGGGGAGGGGCCAACACTGAAGCTTTCTTT. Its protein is CSGGGANTEAFF.

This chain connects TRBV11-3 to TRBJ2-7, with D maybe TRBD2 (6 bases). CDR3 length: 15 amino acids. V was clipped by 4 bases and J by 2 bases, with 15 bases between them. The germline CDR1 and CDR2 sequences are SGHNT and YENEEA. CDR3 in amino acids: CASSWGDWGTYEQYF. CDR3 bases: TGTGCCAGCAGCTGGGGGGACTGGGGAACCTACGAGCAGTACTTC.

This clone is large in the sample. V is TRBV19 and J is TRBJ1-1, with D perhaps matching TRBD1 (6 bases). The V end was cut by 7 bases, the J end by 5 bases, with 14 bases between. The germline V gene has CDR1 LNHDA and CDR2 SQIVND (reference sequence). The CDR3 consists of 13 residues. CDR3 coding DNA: TGTGCCAGTAACCAGGGGTCCGCGACTGAAGCTTTCTTT. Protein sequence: CASNQGSATEAFF.

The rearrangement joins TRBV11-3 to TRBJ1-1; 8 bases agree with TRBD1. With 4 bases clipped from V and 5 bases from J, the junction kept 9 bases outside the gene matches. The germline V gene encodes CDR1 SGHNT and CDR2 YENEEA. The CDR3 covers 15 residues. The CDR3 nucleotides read TGTGCCAGCAGCTCGACCCAGGGGGCAAGGACTGAAGCTTTCTTT. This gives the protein CASSSTQGARTEAFF.

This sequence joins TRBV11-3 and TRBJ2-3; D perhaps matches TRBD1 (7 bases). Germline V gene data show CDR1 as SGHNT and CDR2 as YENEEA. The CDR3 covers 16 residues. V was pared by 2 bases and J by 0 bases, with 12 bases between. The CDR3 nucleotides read TGTGCCAGCAGCTTATCGCAGGGGGGAAGCACAGATACGCAGTATTTT. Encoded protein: CASSLSQGGSTDTQYF.

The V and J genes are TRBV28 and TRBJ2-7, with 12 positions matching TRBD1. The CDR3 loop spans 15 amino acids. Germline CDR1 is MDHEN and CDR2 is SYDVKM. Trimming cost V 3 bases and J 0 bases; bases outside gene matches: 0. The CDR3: CASSLGQGASYEQYF. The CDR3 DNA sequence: TGTGCCAGCAGTTTGGGACAGGGGGCCTCCTACGAGCAGTACTTC.